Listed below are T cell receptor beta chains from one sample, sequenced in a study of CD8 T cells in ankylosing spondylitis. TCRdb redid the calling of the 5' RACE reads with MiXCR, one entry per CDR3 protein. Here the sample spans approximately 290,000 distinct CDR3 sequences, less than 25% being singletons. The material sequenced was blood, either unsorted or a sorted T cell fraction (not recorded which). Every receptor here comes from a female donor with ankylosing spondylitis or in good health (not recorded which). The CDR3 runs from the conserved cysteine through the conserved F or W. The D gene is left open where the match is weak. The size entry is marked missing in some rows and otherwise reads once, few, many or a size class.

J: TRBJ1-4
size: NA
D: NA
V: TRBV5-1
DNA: TGCGCCAGCAGCTTGGACGACGGTTTTAATGAAAAACTGTTTTTT
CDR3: CASSLDDGFNEKLFF

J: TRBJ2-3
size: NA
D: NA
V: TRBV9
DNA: TGTGCCAGCAGCCCTAGTGGGACTTACACCACAGATACGCAGTATTTT
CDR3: CASSPSGTYTTDTQYF

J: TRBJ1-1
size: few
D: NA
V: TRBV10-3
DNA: TGTGCCATCAGTGTAAGGGGATCTGAAGCTTTCTTT
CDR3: CAISVRGSEAFF

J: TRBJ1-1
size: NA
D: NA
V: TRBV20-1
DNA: TGCAGTACCTATCTAGGGCAGGGTGAAGCTTTCTTT
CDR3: CSTYLGQGEAFF

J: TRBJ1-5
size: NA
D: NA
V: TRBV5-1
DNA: TGCGCCAGCAGCTTATTGGGGGGAGCCGGAGATCAGCCCCAGCATTTT
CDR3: CASSLLGGAGDQPQHF

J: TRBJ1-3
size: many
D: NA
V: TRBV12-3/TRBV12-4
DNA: TGTGCCAGCAGCCCTTTGACAAGGCTTCGTGGAAACACCATATATTTT
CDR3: CASSPLTRLRGNTIYF

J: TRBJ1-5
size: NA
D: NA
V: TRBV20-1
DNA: TGCAGTGCTAGGCAGGGACCATACAATCAGCCCCAGCATTTT
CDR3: CSARQGPYNQPQHF

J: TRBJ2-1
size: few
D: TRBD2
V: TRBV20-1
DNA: TGCAGTGCACACCCTTGGACTAGCGGGAGCTTGACGTACAATGAGCAGTTCTTC
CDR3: CSAHPWTSGSLTYNEQFF

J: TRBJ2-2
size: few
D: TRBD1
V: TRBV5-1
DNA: TGCGCCAGCAGCTTGGGGACAGGGGGCCTGAACACCGGGGAGCTGTTTTTT
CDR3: CASSLGTGGLNTGELFF

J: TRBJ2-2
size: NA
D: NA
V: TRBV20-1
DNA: TGCAGTGCTAGAGTCCCAGGCCGTAACACCGGGGAGCTGTTTTTT
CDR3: CSARVPGRNTGELFF

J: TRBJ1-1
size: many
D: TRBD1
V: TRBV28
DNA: TGTGCCAGCACCACATGGGACAGCAGTGAAGCTTTCTTT
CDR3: CASTTWDSSEAFF

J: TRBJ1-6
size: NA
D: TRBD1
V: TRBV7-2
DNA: TGTGCCAGCAGCTTGGCGACAGGGGGGAATTCACCCCTCCACTTT
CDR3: CASSLATGGNSPLHF

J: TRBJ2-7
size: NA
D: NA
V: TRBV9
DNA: TGTGCCAGCAGTCTTCGTCCCGGGGACGAGCAGTACTTC
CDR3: CASSLRPGDEQYF

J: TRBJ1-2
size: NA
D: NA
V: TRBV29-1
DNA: TGCAGCGTTGACGCTCGGGGGGGCTACACCTTC
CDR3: CSVDARGGYTF

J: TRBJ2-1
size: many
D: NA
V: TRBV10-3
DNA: TGTGCCATCAGTGAGTCTCGAATTAATGAGCAGTTCTTC
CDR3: CAISESRINEQFF

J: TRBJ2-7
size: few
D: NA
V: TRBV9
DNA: TGTGCCAGCAGCCCCCTGGGGGGAAGAGAGCAGTACTTC
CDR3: CASSPLGGREQYF

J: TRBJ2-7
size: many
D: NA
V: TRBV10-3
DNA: TGTGCCATCAGTGCAGAGACGCTCTACGAGCAGTACTTC
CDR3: CAISAETLYEQYF

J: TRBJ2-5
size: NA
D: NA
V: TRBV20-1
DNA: TGCAGTGCCCAGGGCGCGGAGACCCAGTACTTC
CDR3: CSAQGAETQYF

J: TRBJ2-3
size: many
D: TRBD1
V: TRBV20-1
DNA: TGCAGTGCTTCGGACAGGAAACGCACAGATACGCAGTATTTT
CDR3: CSASDRKRTDTQYF

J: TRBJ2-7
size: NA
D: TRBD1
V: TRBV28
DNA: TGTGCCAGCAGAACCCCGGGACAGACCTACGAGCAGTACTTC
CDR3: CASRTPGQTYEQYF

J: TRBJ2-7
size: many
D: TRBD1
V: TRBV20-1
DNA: TGCAGTGCTAGAAGCACGGGACAGCCCTACTACGAGCAGTACTTC
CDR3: CSARSTGQPYYEQYF

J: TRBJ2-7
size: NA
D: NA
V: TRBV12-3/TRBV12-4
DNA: TGTGCCAGCACCTTGCTTCCGGACGGGACCTACGAGCAGTACTTC
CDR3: CASTLLPDGTYEQYF

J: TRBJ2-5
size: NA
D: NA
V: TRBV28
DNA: TGTGCCAGCAGCCCTGTGCAGACCCAGTACTTC
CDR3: CASSPVQTQYF

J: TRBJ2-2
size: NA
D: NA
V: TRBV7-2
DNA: TGTGCCAGCAGCTTAGAGTTGCGGGCCATGGCCGGGGAGCTGTTTTTT
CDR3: CASSLELRAMAGELFF

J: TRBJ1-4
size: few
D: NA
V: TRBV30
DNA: TGTGCCTGGAGTGTACGGGTCGAAAAACTGTTTTTT
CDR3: CAWSVRVEKLFF

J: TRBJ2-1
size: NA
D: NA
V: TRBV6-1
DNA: TGTGCCAGCGCTCCCTCGCCGGCCCCGGATGAGCAGTTCTTC
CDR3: CASAPSPAPDEQFF

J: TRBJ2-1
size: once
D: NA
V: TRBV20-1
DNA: TGCAGTGCTAGAGTAAACAGCGGAGACCTCTCGCCGCGCAATGAGCAGTTCTTC
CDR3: CSARVNSGDLSPRNEQFF

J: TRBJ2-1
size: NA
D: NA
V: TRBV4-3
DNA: TGCGCCAGCAGCCAAGTGGGGGCTAGCCGTAGGCTCAATGAGCAGTTCTTC
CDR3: CASSQVGASRRLNEQFF

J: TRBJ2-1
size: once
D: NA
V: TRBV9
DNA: TGTGCCAGCAGCGTAGCTCCAAGAAGTGAGCAGTTCTTC
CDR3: CASSVAPRSEQFF

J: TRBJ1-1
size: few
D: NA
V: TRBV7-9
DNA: TGTGCCAGCAGCTTAAAGGTTGGGCGTGGTACTGAAGCTTTCTTT
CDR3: CASSLKVGRGTEAFF

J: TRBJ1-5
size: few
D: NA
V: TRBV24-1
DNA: TGTGCCACCAGTGATTTCTGGCCCCAGCATTTT
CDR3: CATSDFWPQHF

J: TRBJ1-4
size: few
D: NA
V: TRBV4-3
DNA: TGCGCCAGCAGCCACGGGGGGAGGGAAAAACTGTTTTTT
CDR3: CASSHGGREKLFF

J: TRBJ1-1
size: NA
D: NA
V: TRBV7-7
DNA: TGTGCTAGCAGCTTAGCTGGGGGACAAGTGAATTTGAACACTGAAGCTTTCTTT
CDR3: CASSLAGGQVNLNTEAFF

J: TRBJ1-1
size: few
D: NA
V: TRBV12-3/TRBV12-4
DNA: TGTGCCAGCAGTTACAGGGAGGGGAGGGGATATGAAGCTTTCTTT
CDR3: CASSYREGRGYEAFF

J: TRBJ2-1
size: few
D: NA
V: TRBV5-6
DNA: TGTGCCAGCAGCGCGAACCTCATAGCCTACAATGAGCAGTTCTTC
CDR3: CASSANLIAYNEQFF

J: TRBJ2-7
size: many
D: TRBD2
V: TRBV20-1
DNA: TGCAGTGCTAGGGTTAGCGGGGAACCCTACGAGCAGTACTTC
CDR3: CSARVSGEPYEQYF

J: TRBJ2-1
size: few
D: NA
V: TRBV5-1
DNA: TGCGCCAGCTTGAGGGACGCCAACTCCTACAATGAGCAGTTCTTC
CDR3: CASLRDANSYNEQFF

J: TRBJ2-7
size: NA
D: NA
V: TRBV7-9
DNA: TGTGCCAGCAACCCCTCCGGGATCTTGAGCGAGCAGTACTTC
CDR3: CASNPSGILSEQYF

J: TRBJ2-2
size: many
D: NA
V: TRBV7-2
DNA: TGTGCCAGCAGCCTACAAGGAAGGACCGGGGAGCTGTTTTTT
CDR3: CASSLQGRTGELFF

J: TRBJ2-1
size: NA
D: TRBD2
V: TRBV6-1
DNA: TGTGCCAGCAGCCCGGAGGGCGGGAGCCTTCCCTACAATGAGCAGTTCTTC
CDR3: CASSPEGGSLPYNEQFF

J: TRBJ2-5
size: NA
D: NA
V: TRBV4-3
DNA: TGCGCCAGCAGCCAAGATCTCGGGAGCCCACAAGAGACCCAGTACTTC
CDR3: CASSQDLGSPQETQYF

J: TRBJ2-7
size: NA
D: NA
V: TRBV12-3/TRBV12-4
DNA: TGTGCCAGCTCGACAAACTACGAGCAGTACTTC
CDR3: CASSTNYEQYF

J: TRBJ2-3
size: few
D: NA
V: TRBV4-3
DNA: TGCGCCAGCAGCCAAGTACTGGATTCGGCGCAGTATTTT
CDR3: CASSQVLDSAQYF

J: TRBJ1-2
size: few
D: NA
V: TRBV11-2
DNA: TGTGCCAGCAGCTTATTGCGCGGGACCTCCTATGGCTACACCTTC
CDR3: CASSLLRGTSYGYTF

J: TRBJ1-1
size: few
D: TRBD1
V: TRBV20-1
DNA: TGCAGTGCTCCCCGTAGGACAGGGAGACCTGAAGCTTTCTTT
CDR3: CSAPRRTGRPEAFF

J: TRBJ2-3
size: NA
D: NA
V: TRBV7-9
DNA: TGTGCCAGCAGCTTAGAGGCGGCTAGCTCAGATACGCAGTATTTT
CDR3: CASSLEAASSDTQYF

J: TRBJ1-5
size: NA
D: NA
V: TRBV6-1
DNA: TGTGCCAGCGCCGGTTGGAGGGGCAATCAGCCCCAGCATTTT
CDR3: CASAGWRGNQPQHF

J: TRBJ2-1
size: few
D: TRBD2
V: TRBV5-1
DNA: TGCGCCAGCAGCTTGGAGCCGGGAGGGGACAATGAGCAGTTCTTC
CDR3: CASSLEPGGDNEQFF

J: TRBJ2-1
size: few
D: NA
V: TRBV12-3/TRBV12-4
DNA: TGTGCCAGCAGTTTCAGGGGTTTAGCTCGCAATGAGCAGTTCTTC
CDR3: CASSFRGLARNEQFF

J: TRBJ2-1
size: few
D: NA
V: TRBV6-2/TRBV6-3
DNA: TGTGCCAGCAGTTACGCAGGGGGGCGGAATGAGCAGTTCTTC
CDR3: CASSYAGGRNEQFF

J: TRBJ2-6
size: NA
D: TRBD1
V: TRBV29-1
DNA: TGCAGCGTTGGGCAGGGGGCTGGGGCCAACGTCCTGACTTTC
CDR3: CSVGQGAGANVLTF

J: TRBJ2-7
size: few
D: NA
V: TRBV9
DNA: TGTGCCAGCAGCGTAAATCCGATCCTGGCCGAGCAGTACTTC
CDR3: CASSVNPILAEQYF

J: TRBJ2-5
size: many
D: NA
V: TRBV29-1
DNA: TGCAGCCTCGGGGTCGCGGAGACCCAGTACTTC
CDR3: CSLGVAETQYF

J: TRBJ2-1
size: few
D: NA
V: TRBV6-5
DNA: TGTGCCAGCGGGCGGGCAGCTGAGCAGTTCTTC
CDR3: CASGRAAEQFF

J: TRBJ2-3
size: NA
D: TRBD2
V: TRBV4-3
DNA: TGCGCCAGCAGCCAAGATCACCCTAGCGGGGCCTATACGCAGTATTTT
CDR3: CASSQDHPSGAYTQYF

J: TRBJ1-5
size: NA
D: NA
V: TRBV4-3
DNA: TGCGCCAGCAGCCAGAACGAGGGCAATCAGCCCCAGCATTTT
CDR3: CASSQNEGNQPQHF

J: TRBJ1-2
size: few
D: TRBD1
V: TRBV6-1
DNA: TGTGCCAGCAGTTATTCAGGGGGCGTAGAAGGCTACACCTTC
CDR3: CASSYSGGVEGYTF

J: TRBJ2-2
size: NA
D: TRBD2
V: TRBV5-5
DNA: TGTGCCAGCAGGGCCAGCGGGAGCGGAACCGGGGAGCTGTTTTTT
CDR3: CASRASGSGTGELFF

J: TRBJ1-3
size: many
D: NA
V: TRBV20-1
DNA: TGCAGTGCTAGAGATCGACATGCTTCAGGAAACACCATATATTTT
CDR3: CSARDRHASGNTIYF